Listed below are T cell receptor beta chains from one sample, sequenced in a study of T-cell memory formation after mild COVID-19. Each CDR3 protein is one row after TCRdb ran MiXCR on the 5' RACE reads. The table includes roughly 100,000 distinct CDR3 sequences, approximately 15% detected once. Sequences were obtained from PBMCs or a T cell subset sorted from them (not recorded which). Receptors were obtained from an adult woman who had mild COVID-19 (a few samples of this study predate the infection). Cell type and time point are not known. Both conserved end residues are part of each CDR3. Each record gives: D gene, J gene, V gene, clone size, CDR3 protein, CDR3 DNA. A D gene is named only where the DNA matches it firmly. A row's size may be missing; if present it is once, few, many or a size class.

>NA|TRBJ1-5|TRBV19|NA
CASSIWDGDQPQHF
TGTGCCAGTAGTATCTGGGACGGTGATCAGCCCCAGCATTTT
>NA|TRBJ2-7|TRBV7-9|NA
CASSGGGDPYEQYF
TGTGCCAGCAGCGGGGGCGGAGATCCTTACGAGCAGTACTTC
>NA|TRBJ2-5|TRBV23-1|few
CASSQSATGQETQYF
TGCGCCAGCAGTCAATCGGCGACAGGTCAAGAGACCCAGTACTTC
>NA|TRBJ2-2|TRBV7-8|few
CASSLGLGRTGELFF
TGTGCCAGCAGCTTAGGACTTGGGAGGACCGGGGAGCTGTTTTTT
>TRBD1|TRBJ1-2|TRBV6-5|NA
CASSSGQGPTNYGYTF
TGTGCCAGCAGCTCGGGACAGGGACCCACTAACTATGGCTACACCTTC
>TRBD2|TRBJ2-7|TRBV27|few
CASSLLAGGFYEQYF
TGTGCCAGCAGTTTATTAGCGGGGGGTTTTTACGAGCAGTACTTC
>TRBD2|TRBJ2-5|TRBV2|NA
CASSRAGTQETQYF
TGTGCCAGCAGTAGAGCGGGAACCCAAGAGACCCAGTACTTC
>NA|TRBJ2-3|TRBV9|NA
CASSVGVKRSTDTQYF
TGTGCCAGCAGCGTAGGGGTCAAGCGGAGCACAGATACGCAGTATTTT
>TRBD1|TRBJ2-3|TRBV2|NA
CASSTPGQGADTQYF
TGTGCCAGCAGTACGCCGGGACAGGGAGCAGATACGCAGTATTTT
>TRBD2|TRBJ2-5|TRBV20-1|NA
CSARPLEGSGEETQYF
TGCAGTGCTAGGCCCTTAGAAGGTAGCGGGGAGGAGACCCAGTACTTC
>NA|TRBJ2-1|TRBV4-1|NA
CASSQSTAYNEQFF
TGCGCCAGCAGCCAATCTACGGCGTACAATGAGCAGTTCTTC
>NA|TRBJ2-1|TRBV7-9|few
CASSIVAELILEQFF
TGTGCCAGCAGTATCGTAGCGGAGCTTATTCTAGAGCAGTTCTTC
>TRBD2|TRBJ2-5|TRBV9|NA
CASSRGGQETQYF
TGTGCCAGCAGCCGCGGGGGACAAGAGACCCAGTACTTC
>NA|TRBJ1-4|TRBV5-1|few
CASSPDLGGDNEKLFF
TGCGCCAGCAGCCCAGACCTTGGAGGGGATAATGAAAAACTGTTTTTT
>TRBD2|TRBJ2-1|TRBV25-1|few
CASRTRVAGGRSSYNEQFF
TGTGCCAGCAGGACGAGGGTAGCGGGAGGAAGGAGCTCCTACAATGAGCAGTTCTTC
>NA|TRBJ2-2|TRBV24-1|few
CATSDFWAGELFF
TGTGCCACCAGTGATTTTTGGGCCGGGGAGCTGTTTTTT
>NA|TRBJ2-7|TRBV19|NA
CATAIGLGKYEQYF
TGTGCCACCGCTATTGGACTGGGGAAGTACGAGCAGTACTTC
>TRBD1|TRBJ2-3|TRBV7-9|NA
CASSLVPGQGFTDTQYF
TGTGCCAGCAGCTTAGTCCCGGGACAGGGGTTCACAGATACGCAGTATTTT
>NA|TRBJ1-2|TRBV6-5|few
CASSLTPEADYGYTF
TGTGCCAGCAGTTTGACCCCGGAGGCGGACTATGGCTACACCTTC
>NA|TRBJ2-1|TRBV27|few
CASSLRDPGGSVPYNEQFF
TGTGCCAGCAGTCTCCGGGACCCCGGGGGTTCAGTACCCTACAATGAGCAGTTCTTC
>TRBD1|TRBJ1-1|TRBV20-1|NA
CSATRGDRDDTEAFF
TGCAGTGCTACGAGAGGGGACAGGGACGACACTGAAGCTTTCTTT
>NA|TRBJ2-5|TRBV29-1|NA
CSVRIETQYF
TGCAGCGTTCGTATCGAGACCCAGTACTTC
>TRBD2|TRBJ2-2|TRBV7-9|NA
CASSSGTTTNTGELFF
TGTGCCAGCAGCTCCGGGACTACTACGAACACCGGGGAGCTGTTTTTT